This is a list of T cell receptor beta chains from one sample in a study of shared clonotypes between healthy human individuals. The table came from immunoSEQ multiplex PCR; TCRdb's copy has only in-frame clones and leaves some out. The table lists some 2,100,000 clones, just over 90% of them singletons, with more than 1.5% in the top ten. The specimen was naive CD8+ T cells from PBMCs. The receptor source for this set is a man aged 18 to 30 in good health. Some clones in this sample may be carry-over from other donors' samples. CDR3s include the opening cysteine and the closing phenylalanine or tryptophan. Fields, in order: clone size, D gene, V gene, J gene, CDR3 DNA, CDR3 protein. D genes are given only for firm matches. A clone size is listed for some rows: how often the clone was seen (once, few, many), or a class if it is expanded.

abundance: NA; d_gene: NA; v_gene: TRBV27; j_gene: TRBJ2-2; CDR3nt: TGTGCCAGCAGTCTTGGGGGGTGGGGCACCGGGGAGCTGTTTTTT; CDR3aa: CASSLGGWGTGELFF
abundance: NA; d_gene: TRBD2; v_gene: TRBV28; j_gene: TRBJ2-7; CDR3nt: TGTGCCAGCATTCCTTATAGGGGCGTGCGGGGGGAGCAGTACTTC; CDR3aa: CASIPYRGVRGEQYF
abundance: NA; d_gene: NA; v_gene: TRBV19; j_gene: TRBJ1-5; CDR3nt: TGTGCCAGTAGTATGGGTCCAGGCAGCAATCAGCCCCAGCATTTT; CDR3aa: CASSMGPGSNQPQHF
abundance: once; d_gene: TRBD1; v_gene: TRBV11-2; j_gene: TRBJ2-6; CDR3nt: TGTGCCAGCAGCACAGACAGGGTCTACTCTGGGGCCAACGTCCTGACTTTC; CDR3aa: CASSTDRVYSGANVLTF
abundance: NA; d_gene: NA; v_gene: TRBV18; j_gene: TRBJ2-7; CDR3nt: TGTGCCAGCTCACCGGCACGGGCCTACGAGCAGTACTTC; CDR3aa: CASSPARAYEQYF
abundance: NA; d_gene: NA; v_gene: TRBV27; j_gene: TRBJ2-7; CDR3nt: TGTGCCAGCAGTTTACAAAACCCCTCCTACGAGCAGTACTTC; CDR3aa: CASSLQNPSYEQYF
abundance: NA; d_gene: TRBD2; v_gene: TRBV9; j_gene: TRBJ2-2; CDR3nt: TGTGCCAGCAGCGTAGGACTAGCGGACCTGGGCACCGGGGAGCTGTTTTTT; CDR3aa: CASSVGLADLGTGELFF
abundance: once; d_gene: NA; v_gene: TRBV7-9; j_gene: TRBJ2-7; CDR3nt: TGTGCCAGCAGCTTAGCGCGGATTGGGGGGCGCTTGGGATACGAGCAGTACTTC; CDR3aa: CASSLARIGGRLGYEQYF
abundance: NA; d_gene: NA; v_gene: TRBV9; j_gene: TRBJ2-5; CDR3nt: TGTGCCAGCAGCCTAGGACACCTCGAAGAGACCCAGTACTTC; CDR3aa: CASSLGHLEETQYF
abundance: NA; d_gene: NA; v_gene: TRBV9; j_gene: TRBJ2-7; CDR3nt: TGTGCCAGCAGCGTAGGAAGCAGGGGCAACGAGCAGTACTTC; CDR3aa: CASSVGSRGNEQYF
abundance: once; d_gene: NA; v_gene: TRBV27; j_gene: TRBJ2-7; CDR3nt: TGTGCCAGCAGTTTACGTGGCCCACAGGCTTACGAGCAGTACTTC; CDR3aa: CASSLRGPQAYEQYF
abundance: NA; d_gene: NA; v_gene: TRBV4-3; j_gene: TRBJ2-1; CDR3nt: TGCGCCAGCAGCCATGCAGGGGGGGGTCTCAATGAGCAGTTCTTC; CDR3aa: CASSHAGGGLNEQFF
abundance: NA; d_gene: NA; v_gene: TRBV9; j_gene: TRBJ1-4; CDR3nt: TGTGCCAGCAGCGGGGACGGGGAAAAACTGTTTTTT; CDR3aa: CASSGDGEKLFF
abundance: once; d_gene: NA; v_gene: TRBV4-2; j_gene: TRBJ1-2; CDR3nt: TGTGCCAGCAGCCAAGATGTCCGATTGGGTAACTATGGCTACACCTTC; CDR3aa: CASSQDVRLGNYGYTF
abundance: few; d_gene: NA; v_gene: TRBV18; j_gene: TRBJ1-1; CDR3nt: TGTGCCAGCTCACCAGGAGGGGGTGTTGGGAACACTGAAGCTTTCTTT; CDR3aa: CASSPGGGVGNTEAFF
abundance: NA; d_gene: NA; v_gene: TRBV30; j_gene: TRBJ2-7; CDR3nt: TGTGCTGGGGGTGATTACGAGCAGTACTTC; CDR3aa: CAGGDYEQYF
abundance: NA; d_gene: NA; v_gene: TRBV5-1; j_gene: TRBJ2-3; CDR3nt: TGCGCCAGCAGCCCGGGGGACAGCTCTTTCACAGATACGCAGTATTTT; CDR3aa: CASSPGDSSFTDTQYF
abundance: NA; d_gene: TRBD1; v_gene: TRBV19; j_gene: TRBJ2-7; CDR3nt: TGTGCCAGTAGTGATCCAACCGGGACAGGGTTTTACGAGCAGTACTTC; CDR3aa: CASSDPTGTGFYEQYF
abundance: NA; d_gene: NA; v_gene: TRBV21-1; j_gene: TRBJ2-6; CDR3nt: TGTGCCAGCACCTCGGGTGGCAGGTTGGGACCATCTGGGGCCAACGTCCTGACTTTC; CDR3aa: CASTSGGRLGPSGANVLTF
abundance: NA; d_gene: NA; v_gene: TRBV19; j_gene: TRBJ2-1; CDR3nt: TGTGCCAGTAGTATCGGGGACCTCTACAATGAGCAGTTCTTC; CDR3aa: CASSIGDLYNEQFF
abundance: NA; d_gene: NA; v_gene: TRBV7-9; j_gene: TRBJ1-1; CDR3nt: TGTGCCAGCAGCAAGGACGAGAACACTGAAGCTTTCTTT; CDR3aa: CASSKDENTEAFF
abundance: NA; d_gene: NA; v_gene: TRBV28; j_gene: TRBJ1-1; CDR3nt: TGTGCCAGCAGGACCACCCCGGGAAAAAAAGCTTTCTTT; CDR3aa: CASRTTPGKKAFF
abundance: NA; d_gene: TRBD2; v_gene: TRBV25-1; j_gene: TRBJ2-1; CDR3nt: TGTGCCAGCAGTGTCCTAGCGGACTACAATGAGCAGTTCTTC; CDR3aa: CASSVLADYNEQFF
abundance: NA; d_gene: TRBD1; v_gene: TRBV14; j_gene: TRBJ2-7; CDR3nt: TGTGCCAGCAGCCAAGGTCTTCGGGACAGTCATTTATACGAGCAGTACTTC; CDR3aa: CASSQGLRDSHLYEQYF